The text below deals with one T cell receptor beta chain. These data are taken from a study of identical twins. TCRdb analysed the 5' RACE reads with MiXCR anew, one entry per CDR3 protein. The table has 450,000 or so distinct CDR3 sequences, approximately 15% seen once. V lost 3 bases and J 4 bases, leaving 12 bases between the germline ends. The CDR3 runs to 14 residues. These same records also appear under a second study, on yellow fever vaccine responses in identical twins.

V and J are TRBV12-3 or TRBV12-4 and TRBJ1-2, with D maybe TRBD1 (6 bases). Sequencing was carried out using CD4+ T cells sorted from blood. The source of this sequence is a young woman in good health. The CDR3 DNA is TGTGCCAGCAGTTTCGACAGGAGCATCTATGGCTACACCTTC. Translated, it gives CASSFDRSIYGYTF.